The 14 T cell receptor beta chains listed next were all sequenced from one sample in a study of regulatory T cells in long-lasting Graves disease. Building of the TCR beta libraries involved iRepertoire HTBI primers and Arm-PCR of CDR3 regions. MiXCR, run by TCRdb on the multiplex PCR reads, gives a single entry per CDR3 protein. The sample lists hundreds of thousands of distinct CDR3 sequences, less than 25% seen once, with around 13% in the top ten. Time point of the sample: persistent/refractory GD, antithyroid drugs over 5 years with positive TRAb. PBMC-derived RNA was used for the TCR library. The starting material was peripheral blood mononuclear cells (PBMCs), obtained when the disease was refractory, from a patient treated with antithyroid drugs. The receptors come from a female donor with Graves disease.

The chain links TRBV2 to TRBJ2-3; TRBD2 agrees at 10 bases. Trimming removed 6 bases from V and 3 bases from J; junction bases left unmatched: 3. The CDR3 covers 14 residues. The germline V gene has CDR1 SNHLY and CDR2 FYNNEI. Here the CDR3 reads CASSSTSGTDTQYF. As DNA, the CDR3 is TGTGCCAGCAGCTCGACTAGCGGGACAGATACGCAGTATTTT.

This clonotype was detected ten times or more. This sequence joins TRBV11-1 and TRBJ1-4; 7 positions match TRBD1. Germline CDR1 SGHAT, CDR2 FQDESV (reference sequence). V shed 5 bases and J 12 bases; nucleotides not matched to a gene: 18. The CDR3 runs to 16 residues. CDR3 residues: CASSPRPDRMGDELFF. DNA of the CDR3: TGTGCCAGCAGCCCCCGACCGGACAGGATGGGGGATGAACTGTTTTTT.

This clonotype was observed many times. The chain couples TRBV15 to TRBJ1-6, with 8 nucleotides matching TRBD1. V lost 3 bases and J lost 10; bases outside the gene matches: 5. Germline V gene data show CDR1 as LNHNV and CDR2 as YYDKDF (reference sequence). The CDR3 contains 14 residues. The CDR3 reads CATSSPGGGSPLHF. Written as DNA, the CDR3 is TGTGCCACCAGCAGTCCAGGGGGCGGCTCACCCCTCCACTTT.

This chain connects TRBV19 to TRBJ2-2; TRBD1 matches 9 bases. With 6 bases clipped from V and 8 bases from J, the junction kept 10 bases outside the gene matches. This CDR3 has 15 residues. The germline V gene encodes CDR1 LNHDA and CDR2 SQIVND (reference sequence). The CDR3 region has the DNA TGTGCCAGTAGACCGGGACAGGGTGCACCGGGGGAGCTGTTTTTT. It translates to CASRPGQGAPGELFF.

The chain couples TRBV10-2 to TRBJ1-5, with 9 bases lining up with TRBD1. J gave up 0 bases and V 5 bases, and 11 bases lay outside the gene matches. In germline, CDR1 is WSHSY, CDR2 SAAADI. The CDR3 consists of 18 residues. DNA for the CDR3: TGCGCCAGCAGTCTTTCGAACCGGGACAGGGATAGCAATCAGCCCCAGCATTTT. This sequence encodes CASSLSNRDRDSNQPQHF.

This clonotype has ten or more counts. This sequence joins TRBV6-5 and TRBJ1-1; 7 bases are a match to TRBD1. J gave up 0 bases and V 3 bases, and 7 bases lay outside the gene matches. The germline gives CDR1 MNHEY, CDR2 SVGAGI. This CDR3 spans 16 amino acids. In DNA, the CDR3 is TGTGCCAGCAGTTATCTACAGGACAGGCTGAACACTGAAGCTTTCTTT. The encoded protein is CASSYLQDRLNTEAFF.

The table lists this clonotype with many counts. This sequence joins TRBV28 and TRBJ2-5; D uncertain. In germline, CDR1 is MDHEN, CDR2 SYDVKM. This CDR3 has 13 amino acids. Trimming pared 5 bases from V and 3 bases from J, leaving 10 bases between. The chain's CDR3 is CASSIQLEETQYF. The CDR3 nucleotides read TGTGCCAGCAGTATACAGCTAGAAGAGACCCAGTACTTC.

This chain connects TRBV7-2 to TRBJ2-6; D is perhaps TRBD1 or TRBD2 (5 bases each). This CDR3 comprises 17 residues. V gave up 5 bases and J gave up 0 bases, with 14 bases separating them. Germline V gene data show CDR1 as SGHTA and CDR2 as FQGNSA. The DNA of the CDR3 is TGTGCCAGCAGCCATTCACCGGGGACCTCTGGGGCCAACGTCCTGACTTTC. Protein sequence: CASSHSPGTSGANVLTF.

V is TRBV6-2 or TRBV6-3 and J is TRBJ2-7, with D possibly being TRBD1 (6 bases). CDR1 is MNHEY and CDR2 is SVGEGT in the germline V gene. Trimming took 6 bases from V and 6 from J, leaving 15 bases between them. The CDR3 sequence is 13 residues long. As DNA, the CDR3 is TGTGCCAGCAGCCAGGGGCCTTCTTTCGAGCAGTACTTC. Translated, it gives CASSQGPSFEQYF.

This clonotype was observed many times. This chain links TRBV28 with TRBJ1-5, with 7 bases aligning to TRBD1. CDR1 and CDR2 from the germline V gene are MDHEN and SYDVKM. This CDR3 is built from 13 residues. Germline trimming cut 8 bases from V and 2 bases from J; bases unmatched to any gene: 3. DNA of the CDR3: TGTGCCAGCGAGGGGGCCGGCAATCAGCCCCAGCATTTT. This sequence encodes CASEGAGNQPQHF.

Ten or more counts support this clonotype. The chain carries TRBV7-9 and TRBJ1-2, with 9 bases that match TRBD1. CDR1 SEHNR and CDR2 FQNEAQ come from the germline V gene (reference sequence). The CDR3 has 14 amino acids. The ends lost 4 bases at V and 3 bases at J; junction bases unmatched: 3. DNA for the CDR3: TGTGCCAGCAGCTACGGACAGGGGCACTATGGCTACACCTTC. It specifies CASSYGQGHYGYTF. The entire variable domain, with the rest obtained from reference TRBV7-9 and TRBJ1-2, is as follows: DTGVSQNPRHKITKRGQNVTFRCDPISEHNRLYWYRQTLGQGPEFLTYFQNEAQLEKSRLLSDRFSAERPKGSFSTLEIQRTEQGDSAMYLCASSYGQGHYGYTFGSGTRLTVV.

This clonotype has at least ten counts. The rearrangement uses TRBV12-3 or TRBV12-4 and TRBJ1-1, with 7 positions matching TRBD1. The CDR3 has 15 amino acids. J was trimmed by 4 bases and V by 3 bases; bases with no gene match: 8. The CDR3 DNA follows: TGTGCCAGCAGTTTGTTTGAAGGGGGCGGCACTGAAGCTTTCTTT. Translation gives CASSLFEGGGTEAFF.

This clonotype was seen repeatedly, ten times or more. The chain uses TRBV29-1 and TRBJ1-1; D unclear. V was shortened by 8 bases and J by 2 bases, with 18 bases between the two germline ends. Germline CDR1 reads SQVTM; CDR2 reads ANQGSEA. The CDR3 consists of 14 residues. CDR3 coding DNA: TGCAGCTCATCTAGGGCAGGTACAAACACTGAAGCTTTCTTT. It specifies CSSSRAGTNTEAFF. The variable domain in full, with the rest retrieved from reference TRBV29-1 and TRBJ1-1, is SAVISQKPSRDICQRGTSLTIQCQVDSQVTMMFWYRQQPGQSLTLIATANQGSEATYESGFVIDKFPISRPNLTFSTLTVSNMSPEDSSIYLCSSSRAGTNTEAFFGQGTRLTVV.

A few counts support this clonotype. The rearrangement links TRBV24-1 to TRBJ2-4; D is ambiguous. CDR3 length: 12 amino acids. CDR1 and CDR2 from the germline V gene are KGHDR and SFDVKD. The V gene lost 3 bases and the J gene lost 6 bases, with 5 bases spanning the gap. The CDR3 loop is CATSDPRNIQYF. The CDR3 coding sequence is TGTGCCACCAGTGATCCCCGAAACATTCAGTACTTC.